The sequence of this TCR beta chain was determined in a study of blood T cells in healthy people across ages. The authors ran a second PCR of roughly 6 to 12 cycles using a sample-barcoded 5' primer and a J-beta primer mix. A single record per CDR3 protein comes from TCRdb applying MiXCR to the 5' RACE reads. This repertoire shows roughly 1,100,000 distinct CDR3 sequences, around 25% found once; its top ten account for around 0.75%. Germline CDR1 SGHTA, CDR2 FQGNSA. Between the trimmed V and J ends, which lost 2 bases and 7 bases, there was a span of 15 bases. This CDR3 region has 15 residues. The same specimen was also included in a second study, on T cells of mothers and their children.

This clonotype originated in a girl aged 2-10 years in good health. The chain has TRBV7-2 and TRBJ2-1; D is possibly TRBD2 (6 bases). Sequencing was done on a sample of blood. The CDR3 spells CASSLSAGRWNEQFF. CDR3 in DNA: TGTGCCAGCAGCTTATCGGCGGGGAGGTGGAATGAGCAGTTCTTC.